Here is one T cell receptor (beta chain) with its context. Its antigen is unidentified. Per germline, CDR1 MRHNA and CDR2 SNTAGT. V was pared by 2 bases and J by 2 bases, with 6 bases between. This CDR3 has 13 residues. These data come from a study of vaccination effects on CD4 cells after COVID-19. Peptide-pool stimulation followed by sequencing identified expanded antigen-specific CD4+ clonotypes in the ViraFEST assay. Researchers isolated CD4+ T cells once about eleven days of culture had elapsed. Participants were given two doses of BNT162b2 or mRNA-1273 vaccine. Vaccine recipients, nucleocapsid antibody negative, had no prior SARS-CoV-2 infection. The researchers cultured 1.5 million to 2.5 million PBMC per well with around 9.2 IU/ml IL-2 and approximately 9.3 ug/ml peptides. TCRdb keeps only in-frame clones here, not all; method: immunoSEQ multiplex PCR. The sample lists under 40,000 clones; around 80% were seen once.

The sample was CD4+ T cells from PBMCs cultured with HCoV-NL63 spike peptides, taken after COVID-19 vaccination. This TCR came from a human donor who received a COVID-19 vaccine. Some clones in this sample may be carry-over from other donors' samples. V usage is TRBV6-4 and J usage is TRBJ1-1; D remains unclear. The CDR3 protein is CASSDRENTEAFF. The CDR3 nucleotides read TGTGCCAGCAGTGACCGGGAAAACACTGAAGCTTTCTTT.